Shown below are 20 T cell receptor beta chains from a single sample sequenced in a study of cytomegalovirus exposure and HLA in healthy donors (dated by TCRdb to the late 2010s). The receptor library was made with the immunoSEQ multiplex PCR assay. In its TCRdb copy, this immuneACCESS table keeps in-frame sequences only and misses some clones. Where compared with another copy, unresolved V genes explain less than half of these, and the others have no known cause. Present in this sample are about 130,000 clones, roughly nine tenths of which were seen just once. The biggest ten clones account for roughly 2% of the sample. Sequencing was carried out using PBMCs. The receptor source for this set is a woman between 18 and 29 years old in good health and CMV-seronegative.

The chain links TRBV4-2 to TRBJ2-3; TRBD2 aligns across 10 bases. The CDR3 runs to 19 residues. V lost 1 base, J lost 0 bases, and 10 bases stayed unmatched. Germline V gene data show CDR1 as LGHNA and CDR2 as YNFKEQ. This chain's CDR3 is CASSQASLAGSTSTDTQYF. The CDR3 DNA sequence: TGTGCCAGCAGCCAAGCATCACTAGCGGGATCGACCAGCACAGATACGCAGTATTTT.

The CDR3 nucleotides are TGTGCCAGCAGAACCAACAGGGGGCCGAGAGGAAACACCATATATTTT. It is translated as CASRTNRGPRGNTIYF. The chain joins TRBV11-2 to TRBJ1-3, with TRBD1 matching over 9 bases. The trim removed 6 bases at V and 4 bases at J, leaving 10 bases unmatched. In germline, CDR1 is SGHAT, CDR2 FQNNGV. The length of the CDR3 is 16 residues.

The rearrangement uses TRBV7-8 and TRBJ2-7; D may be TRBD2 (5 bases). V was clipped by 5 bases and J by 0 bases, with 17 bases between them. Germline V CDR1 and CDR2: SGHVS, FQNEAQ. The CDR3 contains 16 residues. The CDR3 nucleotides read TGTGCCAGCAGCCCATTAGTAGCGCCTAGCTCCTACGAGCAGTACTTC. Translating it yields CASSPLVAPSSYEQYF. The full variable domain, in which reference TRBV7-8 and TRBJ2-7 provide the parts outside the CDR3, is GAGVSQSPRYKVAKRGQDVALRCDPISGHVSLFWYQQALGQGPEFLTYFQNEAQLDKSGLPSDRFFAERPEGSVSTLKIQRTQQEDSAVYLCASSPLVAPSSYEQYFGPGTRLTVT.

The chain carries TRBV9 and TRBJ1-2, with 10 bases matching TRBD1. The CDR3 has 16 residues. Per germline, CDR1 SGDLS and CDR2 YYNGEE. V lost 0 bases and J lost 4; bases outside the gene matches: 6. The CDR3 DNA sequence: TGTGCCAGCAGCGTAGCTGGGACAGGGGCGACCTATGGCTACACCTTC. Amino acids: CASSVAGTGATYGYTF.

The chain couples TRBV27 to TRBJ2-1; 9 bases are a match to TRBD2. The CDR3 runs to 13 residues. The junction had 0 bases not matched to a gene; V was cut back by 3 bases and J by 6 bases. Germline V gene sequence: CDR1 MNHEY, CDR2 SMNVEV (reference sequence). The CDR3 DNA is TGTGCCAGCAGTTTGGGACTAGCCAATGAGCAGTTCTTC. Protein sequence: CASSLGLANEQFF.

V and J are TRBV5-1 and TRBJ2-7; unclear D gene. The CDR3 is 13 amino acids. V lost 0 bases, J lost 2 bases, and 6 bases lay in between. Germline V gene lookup returns CDR1 SGHRS and CDR2 YFSETQ. CDR3 sequence (DNA): TGCGCCAGCAGCTTGGCGGGTACCTACGAGCAGTACTTC. This gives the protein CASSLAGTYEQYF.

The genes are TRBV5-1 and TRBJ2-7, with 7 bases fitting TRBD2. V shed 2 bases and J 4 bases; nucleotides not matched to a gene: 9. The germline V gene encodes CDR1 SGHRS and CDR2 YFSETQ. The CDR3 runs 15 residues. Written as DNA, the CDR3 is TGCGCCAGCAGCTTTGGCAGCGGGACTTATTACGAGCAGTACTTC. Its translation is CASSFGSGTYYEQYF.

The genes are TRBV15 and TRBJ2-1; D is possibly TRBD2 (6 bases). This CDR3 is built from 14 residues. CDR1 and CDR2 (germline): LNHNV, YYDKDF (reference sequence). Deletions cut 5 bases from V and 7 bases from J, with 15 bases between. This CDR3 is CATSSGVGLNEQFF. In DNA, the CDR3 is TGTGCCACCAGCTCGGGAGTCGGGTTAAATGAGCAGTTCTTC. Looking up the rest from reference TRBV15 and TRBJ2-1 gives the full variable domain: DAMVIQNPRYQVTQFGKPVTLSCSQTLNHNVMYWYQQKSSQAPKLLFHYYDKDFNNEADTPDNFQSRRPNTSFCFLDIRSPGLGDTAMYLCATSSGVGLNEQFFGPGTRLTVL.

V is TRBV19 and J is TRBJ2-5; 9 bases map to TRBD2. CDR1 is LNHDA and CDR2 is SQIVND in the germline V gene (reference sequence). The CDR3 totals 19 residues. V was pared by 3 bases and J by 3 bases, with 17 bases of the junction left unmatched. The DNA of the CDR3 is TGTGCCAGTAGTATCCGACTAGCGGACCTTAATATATGGGAAGAGACCCAGTACTTC. Encoded protein: CASSIRLADLNIWEETQYF.

This clone came up a few times. The J gene is TRBJ2-5, the V gene TRBV13, with 8 nucleotides matching TRBD2. Trimming at V came to 2 bases and at J to 5 bases, leaving 4 bases not matched to a gene. The CDR3 has 14 amino acids. In germline, CDR1 is PRHDT, CDR2 FYEKMQ (reference sequence). Here the CDR3 reads CASSLPGGRETQYF. In nucleotides, the CDR3 is TGTGCCAGCAGCTTACCGGGAGGGAGGGAGACCCAGTACTTC.

The chain couples TRBV7-9 to TRBJ1-4, with D maybe TRBD1 (5 bases). The V gene's germline CDR1 is SEHNR and CDR2 FQNEAQ (reference sequence). Trimming stripped 4 bases from V and 7 bases from J, with 13 bases between. The CDR3 sequence is 14 residues long. Here the CDR3 reads CASSSKSDSEKLFF. CDR3 coding DNA: TGTGCCAGCAGCTCAAAATCCGACAGTGAAAAACTGTTTTTT. Full variable domain (outside the CDR3, taken from reference TRBV7-9 and TRBJ1-4): DTGVSQNPRHKITKRGQNVTFRCDPISEHNRLYWYRQTLGQGPEFLTYFQNEAQLEKSRLLSDRFSAERPKGSFSTLEIQRTEQGDSAMYLCASSSKSDSEKLFFGSGTQLSVL.

The chain carries TRBV12-5 and TRBJ2-1; D remains unclear. Trimming removed 1 base from V and 5 bases from J, with 6 bases in between. The germline V gene encodes CDR1 LGHNT and CDR2 FRNRAP. This CDR3 is built from 13 residues. In nucleotides, the CDR3 is TGTGCTAGTGGTTTGGGGCAGAACAATGAGCAGTTCTTC. Protein product: CASGLGQNNEQFF.

This chain uses TRBV29-1 with TRBJ2-7, with TRBD1 identical over 10 bases. Unmatched junction bases numbered 6, after V lost 2 bases and J lost 5 bases. The CDR3 is 14 amino acids. CDR1 SQVTM and CDR2 ANQGSEA come from the germline V gene. CDR3 DNA: TGCAGCGTTGAACGGGGGACAGGGGACCACGAGCAGTACTTC. This translates into CSVERGTGDHEQYF.

V is TRBV18 and J is TRBJ1-1; no reliable D call. The CDR3 is 13 amino acids. Trimming removed 3 bases from V and 3 bases from J, with 8 bases in between. Germline CDR1 reads KGHSH; CDR2 reads LQKENI. DNA of the CDR3: TGTGCCAGCTCACCTCCCGTATACACTGAAGCTTTCTTT. This sequence encodes CASSPPVYTEAFF.

V gene TRBV19 combines with J gene TRBJ2-7; 9 bases align to TRBD1. The CDR3 runs 14 residues. Germline loops: CDR1 LNHDA, CDR2 SQIVND (reference sequence). V trimming: 5 bases; J trimming: 6 bases; junction bases outside the gene matches: 8. The CDR3 sequence is CASSLRDRVGEQYF. In DNA, the CDR3 is TGTGCCAGTAGTCTCCGGGACAGGGTTGGCGAGCAGTACTTC.

The chain has TRBV2 and TRBJ1-3, with 7 bases aligning to TRBD1. Germline CDR1 and CDR2: SNHLY and FYNNEI. The CDR3 is 12 amino acids. DNA for the CDR3: TGTGCGTGGGACAGTACTGGAAACACCATATATTTT. Protein: CAWDSTGNTIYF.

There are a few counts of this clone. The CDR3 DNA sequence: TGCGCCAGCAGCCAACCTCGACAGGGGGCAAACTATGGCTACACCTTC. It encodes CASSQPRQGANYGYTF. The rearrangement joins TRBV4-1 to TRBJ1-2, with TRBD1 matching over 10 bases. The CDR3 extends over 16 amino acids. V trimming: 2 bases; J trimming: 2 bases; junction bases outside the gene matches: 5. Germline values: CDR1 MGHRA, CDR2 YSYEKL.

The count of this clone is one. The rearrangement joins TRBV30 to TRBJ2-3; D is perhaps TRBD2 (7 bases). CDR1 and CDR2 from the germline V gene are GTSNPN and SVGIG (reference sequence). Trimming took 2 bases from V and 2 from J, leaving 11 bases between them. There are 14 residues in the CDR3. CDR3 nucleotides: TGTGCCTGGAGTTGGGGGGGCCTCACAGATACGCAGTATTTT. Its translation: CAWSWGGLTDTQYF.

The chain employs TRBV6-5 and TRBJ2-1; D unclear. Germline CDR1 MNHEY, CDR2 SVGAGI. This CDR3 is built from 15 residues. Trimming removed 2 bases from V and 0 bases from J, with 8 bases in between. The CDR3 here is CASSYGPSSYNEQFF. CDR3 bases: TGTGCCAGCAGTTACGGGCCTTCCTCCTACAATGAGCAGTTCTTC.

The CDR3 nucleotides read TGTGCCAGCAGCTCGGGACAGGGTCACGAAAAACTGTTTTTT. Translating gives CASSSGQGHEKLFF. V gene TRBV13 combines with J gene TRBJ1-4, with TRBD1 identical over 9 bases. CDR1 PRHDT and CDR2 FYEKMQ come from the germline V gene (reference sequence). This CDR3 has 14 residues. J gave up 8 bases and V 4 bases, and 5 bases lay outside the gene matches.